This TCR beta chain came from a study of CD4+ T cells in melanoma. Germline assignment: CDR1 SQVTM and CDR2 ANQGSEA. V lost 7 bases, J lost 5 bases, and 11 bases lay in between. The length of the CDR3 is 11 residues. Clones were read by immunoSEQ multiplex PCR, and TCRdb kept only the in-frame ones, dropping some. The repertoire consists of around 10,000 clones, with about 70% occurring once and the leading ten covering roughly 11%. The sample was cells from a culture (not recorded whether cultured in vitro). The chain employs TRBV29-1 and TRBJ1-2; TRBD1 is a possible D gene (6 bases). This sequence originates from a human donor with melanoma. The CDR3 region is CSGQEGYGYTF. The DNA for the CDR3 is TGCAGCGGACAGGAGGGGTATGGCTACACCTTC.